Shown below are 25 T cell receptor beta chains from a single sample sequenced in a study of T-cell memory formation after mild COVID-19. TCRdb analysed the 5' RACE reads with MiXCR anew, one entry per CDR3 protein. The sample includes over 450,000 distinct CDR3 sequences, roughly 22% seen only once; the top ten take around an eighth. Sequenced input: PBMCs or a T cell subset sorted from them (not recorded which). The source is an adult woman who had mild COVID-19 (a few samples of this study predate the infection). Cell type and time point are not known.

The gene calls are TRBV9 and TRBJ2-3; D call uncertain. The ends were cut back, 1 base at V and 1 base at J, with 7 bases in the middle. The CDR3 covers 14 residues. Looked up from germline, CDR1 is SGDLS and CDR2 is YYNGEE. As DNA, the CDR3 is TGTGCCAGCAGCGTATTATCCCGCACAGATACGCAGTATTTT. This codes for CASSVLSRTDTQYF.

This chain connects TRBV20-1 to TRBJ2-1; TRBD2 is a possible D gene (6 bases). In germline, CDR1 is DFQATT, CDR2 SNEGSKA (reference sequence). The CDR3 is 13 amino acids. V was pared by 6 bases and J by 3 bases, with 12 bases between. The CDR3 sequence: CSARGKYYNEQFF. For the CDR3, the DNA is TGCAGTGCCCGCGGGAAGTACTACAATGAGCAGTTCTTC.

This rearrangement joins TRBV24-1 to TRBJ2-5; 8 nucleotides match TRBD2. Germline loops: CDR1 KGHDR, CDR2 SFDVKD. The CDR3 loop spans 16 amino acids. V lost 0 bases to trimming and J lost 2 bases; unmatched junction nucleotides: 4. CDR3 coding DNA: TGTGCCACCAGTGATTTGGGAGTAGCGGGGCAAGAGACCCAGTACTTC. Translation: CATSDLGVAGQETQYF.

In this sample, this clonotype turned up a few times. The genes are TRBV28 and TRBJ2-5, with TRBD2 identical over 10 bases. The CDR3 runs to 19 residues. Trimming cost V 3 bases and J 2 bases; bases outside gene matches: 15. The germline CDR1 and CDR2 sequences are MDHEN and SYDVKM. DNA of the CDR3: TGTGCCAGCAGTTTTCGAGTGACTAGCGGGCCTATCCTACAAGAGACCCAGTACTTC. It codes for CASSFRVTSGPILQETQYF.

In this sample, this clonotype turned up a few times. The chain is built from TRBV7-2 and TRBJ1-5; no clear D gene. Looked up from germline, CDR1 is SGHTA and CDR2 is FQGNSA. This CDR3 region has 14 residues. Trimming stripped 4 bases from V and 4 bases from J, with 11 bases between. The CDR3 loop is CASSSPTTNQPQHF. CDR3 DNA: TGTGCCAGCAGCTCGCCGACAACGAATCAGCCCCAGCATTTT.

CDR3 amino acids: CASSPSGRAFYEQYF. The CDR3 DNA sequence: TGTGCCAGCAGCCCTAGCGGGAGGGCCTTCTACGAGCAGTACTTC. The J gene is TRBJ2-7, the V gene TRBV11-3; TRBD2 matches 12 bases. Per germline, CDR1 SGHNT and CDR2 YENEEA. The CDR3 is made up of 15 amino acids. The V gene end was trimmed by 5 bases and the J gene end by 3 bases; junction bases not matched to a gene: 5.

The chain couples TRBV12-3 or TRBV12-4 to TRBJ2-7, with a weak D call TRBD1 (5 bases). The CDR3 sequence is 14 residues long. V was pared by 4 bases and J by 6 bases, with 16 bases between. CDR3 bases: TGTGCCAGCAGTTCGATGCAGGGCCAGGGCGAGCAGTACTTC. It translates to CASSSMQGQGEQYF.

This clonotype was seen only a few times. The rearrangement links TRBV4-2 to TRBJ2-4, with 10 bases that match TRBD2. Trimming removed 1 base from V and 8 bases from J; junction bases left unmatched: 8. This CDR3 has 16 residues. CDR1 and CDR2 from the germline V gene are LGHNA and YNFKEQ. The CDR3 nucleotides read TGTGCCAGCAGCCAAGGGGAGCGGGGGGGCCGGGACATTCAGTACTTC. Its translation is CASSQGERGGRDIQYF.

This clonotype was counted between two and nine times. The gene calls are TRBV5-1 and TRBJ2-5, with 13 nucleotides matching TRBD2. CDR1 is SGHRS and CDR2 is YFSETQ in the germline V gene. The CDR3 loop spans 18 amino acids. V shed 4 bases and J 4 bases; nucleotides not matched to a gene: 13. DNA of the CDR3: TGCGCCAGCAGCCCCCCGGGCCCCCGACTAGCGGGAGGAGAGACCCAGTACTTC. This sequence encodes CASSPPGPRLAGGETQYF. Drawing the rest from reference TRBV5-1 and TRBJ2-5, the complete variable domain is KAGVTQTPRYLIKTRGQQVTLSCSPISGHRSVSWYQQTPGQGLQFLFEYFSETQRNKGNFPGRFSGRQFSNSRSEMNVSTLELGDSALYLCASSPPGPRLAGGETQYFGPGTRLLVL.

The V gene is TRBV6-1, the J gene TRBJ1-4; TRBD1 agrees at 8 bases. V gave up 4 bases and J gave up 5 bases; unmatched junction bases: 6. The CDR3 length is 15 residues. CDR1 is MNHNS and CDR2 is SASEGT in the germline V gene. This CDR3 reads CASSGTGNQNEKLFF. CDR3 in DNA: TGTGCCAGCAGTGGGACAGGGAACCAAAATGAAAAACTGTTTTTT.

This clonotype was recorded a few times. CDR3 loop: CASSQRATNEKLFF. The DNA for the CDR3 is TGTGCCAGCAGCCAGAGGGCAACTAATGAAAAACTGTTTTTT. This chain uses TRBV3-1 with TRBJ1-4, with D hard to call. V gave up 3 bases and J gave up 0 bases, with 5 bases separating them. The CDR3 contains 14 residues. Germline CDR1 is LGHDT and CDR2 is YNNKEL (reference sequence). The full variable domain, its missing parts supplied by reference TRBV3-1 and TRBJ1-4, is DTAVSQTPKYLVTQMGNDKSIKCEQNLGHDTMYWYKQDSKKFLKIMFSYNNKELIINETVPNRFSPKSPDKAHLNLHINSLELGDSAVYFCASSQRATNEKLFFGSGTQLSVL.

The chain has TRBV6-6 and TRBJ2-1; 10 nucleotides match TRBD2. The junction had 7 bases not matched to a gene; V was cut back by 1 base and J by 7 bases. Germline V CDR1 and CDR2: MNHNY, SVGAGI (reference sequence). The CDR3 loop spans 16 amino acids. The CDR3 protein is CASSYLGASGSNEQFF. For the CDR3, the DNA is TGTGCCAGCAGTTACTTGGGAGCTAGCGGGAGTAATGAGCAGTTCTTC.

The chain is built from TRBV7-3 and TRBJ2-7; maybe TRBD2 (6 bases). The CDR3 is 15 residues long. Looked up from germline, CDR1 is SGHTA and CDR2 is FQGTGA. Trimming removed 5 bases at V and 2 bases at J, with 16 bases between. DNA of the CDR3: TGTGCCAGCAGCCAGATGGGGGGAGATGCCTACGAGCAGTACTTC. Protein: CASSQMGGDAYEQYF.

This clonotype was counted only a few times. The chain couples TRBV29-1 to TRBJ2-3; D ambiguous. This CDR3 is built from 12 residues. Trimming removed 5 bases at V and 1 base at J, with 7 bases between. Germline V gene lookup returns CDR1 SQVTM and CDR2 ANQGSEA. The CDR3 nucleotides read TGCAGCGTTAGACGGGGCACAGATACGCAGTATTTT. It is translated as CSVRRGTDTQYF.

This chain uses TRBV24-1 with TRBJ2-5; D is perhaps TRBD2 (6 bases). V lost 0 bases, J lost 5 bases, and 15 bases lay in between. From germline, CDR1 is KGHDR and CDR2 SFDVKD. CDR3 size: 16 residues. In DNA form, the CDR3 reads TGTGCCACCAGTGATTTGGGCAAGGGGAGGCCGGAGACCCAGTACTTC. Its translation is CATSDLGKGRPETQYF.

A few counts support this clonotype. This sequence joins TRBV11-1 and TRBJ1-1; D perhaps matches TRBD1 (6 bases). In germline, CDR1 is SGHAT, CDR2 FQDESV (reference sequence). Trimming cost V 2 bases and J 8 bases, with 21 bases left between them. This CDR3 is built from 16 residues. The CDR3 DNA follows: TGTGCCAGCAGCTTAATATATGGGACAACCGGGCGGGAAGCTTTCTTT. Protein product: CASSLIYGTTGREAFF.

The chain recombines TRBV7-3 with TRBJ1-5; D ambiguous. Germline-derived CDR1 and CDR2 are SGHTA and FQGTGA. The CDR3 consists of 15 residues. The V gene lost 8 bases and the J gene lost 4 bases, with 18 bases spanning the gap. The DNA for the CDR3 is TGTGCCAGCCCCGTCTACTCAGACGTAAATCAGCCCCAGCATTTT. Translated, it gives CASPVYSDVNQPQHF.

The chain carries TRBV7-2 and TRBJ2-3; the D gene could be TRBD1 or TRBD2 (5 bases each). The CDR3 runs to 16 residues. Trimming pared 4 bases from V and 4 bases from J, leaving 18 bases between. Germline V lookup: CDR1 SGHTA, CDR2 FQGNSA. CDR3 protein: CASSSRAGTGADTQYF. The CDR3 DNA is TGTGCCAGCAGCTCCCGAGCAGGGACGGGCGCAGATACGCAGTATTTT.

The sample holds a few counts of this clonotype. V is TRBV6-2 or TRBV6-3 and J is TRBJ2-7; 10 positions match TRBD2. CDR1 and CDR2 (germline): MNHEY, SVGEGT. V shed 7 bases and J 2 bases; nucleotides not matched to a gene: 11. The CDR3 length is 16 residues. The CDR3 here is CASIDGRLAGAYEQYF. The CDR3 DNA reads TGTGCCAGCATCGACGGGCGGCTAGCGGGAGCCTACGAGCAGTACTTC.

V is TRBV20-1 and J is TRBJ2-5, with 15 bases matching TRBD2. The germline V gene encodes CDR1 DFQATT and CDR2 SNEGSKA (reference sequence). The CDR3 sequence is 18 residues long. V was pared by 4 bases and J by 0 bases, with 9 bases of the junction left unmatched. DNA of the CDR3: TGCAGTGCTAAGGCCGGGACTAGCGGGGGGTGGTACCAAGAGACCCAGTACTTC. This sequence encodes CSAKAGTSGGWYQETQYF.

This chain connects TRBV5-1 to TRBJ2-1, with D unresolved. Trimming pared 2 bases from V and 6 bases from J, leaving 12 bases between. Looked up from germline, CDR1 is SGHRS and CDR2 is YFSETQ. This CDR3 has 14 amino acids. The CDR3 reads CASSFGSFGNEQFF. CDR3 bases: TGCGCCAGCAGCTTTGGGTCCTTTGGCAATGAGCAGTTCTTC.

This clonotype was recorded a few times. CDR3 in DNA: TGTGCCAGTAGCAGACCTGGTTCCCCGGCGCCAGCTTTCTTT. Translation gives CASSRPGSPAPAFF. The chain recombines TRBV19 with TRBJ1-1; D is uncertain. Trimming took 6 bases from V and 10 from J, leaving 21 bases between them. The germline V gene encodes CDR1 LNHDA and CDR2 SQIVND (reference sequence). The CDR3 is 14 residues long. Together with reference TRBV19 and TRBJ1-1, the CDR3 gives the full variable domain: DGGITQSPKYLFRKEGQNVTLSCEQNLNHDAMYWYRQDPGQGLRLIYYSQIVNDFQKGDIAEGYSVSREKKESFPLTVTSAQKNPTAFYLCASSRPGSPAPAFFGQGTRLTVV.

The genes are TRBV7-9 and TRBJ1-1; D possibly corresponds to TRBD1 (6 bases). The CDR3 runs 17 residues. CDR1 is SEHNR, CDR2 FQNEAQ, per germline (reference sequence). Trimming removed 1 base at V and 10 bases at J, with 25 bases between. CDR3 sequence (DNA): TGTGCCAGCAGCTTAGGTCATGGGGGGGCGTCTTCAATTGCAGCTTTCTTT. This sequence encodes CASSLGHGGASSIAAFF.

The chain combines TRBV2 with TRBJ2-3; 8 bases match TRBD2. With 5 bases clipped from V and 1 base from J, the junction kept 2 bases outside the gene matches. The CDR3 has 14 amino acids. Germline loops: CDR1 SNHLY, CDR2 FYNNEI. The CDR3 sequence is CASSRGGRTDTQYF. The CDR3 DNA reads as TGTGCCAGCAGTCGGGGGGGCCGCACAGATACGCAGTATTTT.

V gene TRBV7-3 combines with J gene TRBJ2-1; 12 bases match TRBD2. This CDR3 region has 16 residues. Trimming removed 3 bases from V and 5 bases from J; junction bases left unmatched: 5. Germline CDR1 SGHTA, CDR2 FQGTGA. CDR3 coding DNA: TGTGCCAGCAGCTTCGTGACTAGCGGGAGAGACAATGAGCAGTTCTTC. Translation: CASSFVTSGRDNEQFF.